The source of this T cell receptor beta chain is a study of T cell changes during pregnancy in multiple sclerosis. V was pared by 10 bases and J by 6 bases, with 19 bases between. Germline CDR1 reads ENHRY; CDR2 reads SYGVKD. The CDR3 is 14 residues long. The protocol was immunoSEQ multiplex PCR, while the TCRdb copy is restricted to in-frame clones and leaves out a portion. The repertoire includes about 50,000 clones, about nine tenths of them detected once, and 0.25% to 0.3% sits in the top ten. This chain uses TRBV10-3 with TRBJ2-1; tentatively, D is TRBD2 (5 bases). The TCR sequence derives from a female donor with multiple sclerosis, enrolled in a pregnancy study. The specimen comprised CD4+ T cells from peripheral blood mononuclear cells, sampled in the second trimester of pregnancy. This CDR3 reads CATTQDPGSNEQFF. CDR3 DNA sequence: TGTGCCACCACGCAGGACCCGGGGAGCAATGAGCAGTTCTTC.